This T cell receptor beta chain was documented in a study of CD4+ T cells in melanoma (dated by TCRdb to 2021 to 2024). In the study overall: Neoantigen-specific CD4+ T cells in human melanoma were investigated in the study.

Patients with melanoma were used as donors. V is pared back by 5 bases and J by 4 bases, with 17 bases lying between the germline termini. The CDR1 and CDR2 encoded by the germline V gene (reference sequence) are SEHNR and FQNEAQ. Measured from the cysteine to the phenylalanine, the CDR3 is 15 residues long. Only the CDR3 part of the read is kept: 45 bases, read in frame from the first base. The receptor library was made with the immunoSEQ multiplex PCR assay. The table comes from immuneACCESS by way of TCRdb, which keeps in-frame sequences with V and J called. Part of the clones is missing from these tables; in studies checked, under half for an unresolved V gene and the rest for unknown reasons. The sample table lists about 160 clones, around 66% of them with a count of one. Around 33% of the sample is held by the ten biggest clonotypes. This clone was seen only a few times. Its antigen remains unidentified. Base quality data are lacking; no much larger clone is found one base away.

Broad study findings and their caveats: Neoantigen-specific CD4+ T cells in melanoma were reported to have a range of differentiation states. Neoantigen-specific CD4+ T cells were reported to be correlated with the function of CD8+ T cells, macrophages and B cells.

This sequence was found in a human donor with melanoma. The chain employs TRBV7-9 and TRBJ2-5, with TRBD2 perhaps the D gene, on 6 matching bases. In nucleotides, the sequence is TGTGCCAGCAGCCCTCTCTCGGGAGTTCGAGAGACCCAGTACTTC. This gives the protein CASSPLSGVRETQYF.